This TCR beta chain was recovered during a study of OX40 agonist ivuxolimab in advanced cancers. In the study overall: Ivuxolimab was a fully human IgG2 agonistic monoclonal antibody targeting the costimulatory receptor OX40 (CD134). Of the approximately 50 dose-escalation patients, hepatocellular carcinoma was present in around 20, melanoma in around 15, renal cell carcinoma in 9 and head and neck cancer in 9. Prior anti-PD-1, anti-PD-L1 or anti-CTLA-4 therapy was permitted, and checkpoint inhibitors had been received by about 36% of dose-escalation patients. Intravenous ivuxolimab was administered to patients every 2 weeks at six dose levels: 0.01, 0.1, 0.3, 1.5, 3 and 10 mg/kg. The monotherapy dose-escalation portion (N = 52 patients) of the phase I ivuxolimab trial is reported in the paper. The purpose of peripheral TCRbeta sequencing was to test whether ivuxolimab changed TCR sequence diversity and led to clonal T-cell expansion. The dose-escalation cohort was about 86% male with a mean age of approximately 59 years, ranging from roughly 23 to 80. Partial responses were achieved by three dose-escalation patients, of whom one had hepatocellular carcinoma and two had cutaneous melanoma. Findings and caveats that apply to the study as a whole: Low levels of normalized T-cell clonal expansion were also seen in some patients who did not respond. After ivuxolimab, CD8+ T cells had more expanded clones than CD4+ T cells on average. In the 0.1-3.0 mg/kg groups, partial responders were among the patients with the lowest normalized peripheral clonal expansion, particularly in CD8+ T cells. At doses of 0.1 to 3.0 mg/kg, clonal expansion of both CD4+ and CD8+ blood T cells was observed from baseline to week 6. Antigen specificity was not determined for the clonally expanded peripheral T cells.

This clone was recorded a few times. Its cognate antigen has yet to be identified. The sample holds no much larger clone one base away, and base qualities are not on file. Patients with a history of autoimmune disease or receiving systemic immunosuppression were excluded from the trial. Peripheral blood for TCR sequencing was collected from all dose cohorts at baseline, on cycle 4 day 1, and on cycle 7 day 1. The samples were drawn from a first-in-human, open-label, multicenter phase I dose-escalation trial of ivuxolimab. Adults with locally advanced or metastatic head and neck squamous cell, hepatocellular, melanoma or renal cell carcinoma were enrolled in the trial. CD4+ and CD8+ T cells were sorted separately from peripheral blood before TCR sequencing. The CDR3 holds 14 amino acids from the cysteine to the phenylalanine. Of the read, only the CDR3 DNA is kept; its 42 bases are in frame from base 1. The V end gives up 2 bases and the J end 6 bases, leaving 4 bases in the junction not matched to a gene. Reading the germline V gene gives CDR1 KGHSH and CDR2 LQKENI.

Genomic DNA was isolated from the sorted cells so that the TCRbeta CDR3 region could be sequenced. TCRbeta CDR3 regions were sequenced using the immunoSEQ Assay. TCRdb's version of the immuneACCESS table is confined to in-frame rearrangements and falls short of the full clone set. An unresolved V gene accounts for under half of the shortfall where checked; the remainder is of unknown origin. The sample has over 30,000 clones on record, roughly 81% of them singletons. The top ten clones comprise 22% of the sample. The input for sequencing was CD4+ or CD8+ T cells sorted from blood, taken in a trial of the OX40 agonist ivuxolimab. The receptor was derived from an adult with an advanced solid tumor such as melanoma, head and neck, liver or kidney cancer. Recombination connected TRBV18 to TRBJ1-1; TRBD1 lines up with 9 middle nucleotides. The CDR3 reads as follows: CASSPVDRGPEAFF. The nucleotides are TGTGCCAGCTCACCAGTGGACAGGGGCCCTGAAGCTTTCTTT.